The 8 T cell receptor beta chains below were found in one sample sequenced in a study of shared clonotypes between healthy human individuals. The table came from immunoSEQ multiplex PCR; TCRdb's copy has only in-frame clones and leaves some out. The repertoire consists of 2 million or so clones, with less than 95% occurring once and the leading ten covering around 1.1%. CD45RO-negative, CCR7-selected cells formed the naive CD8 fraction, which excluded terminally differentiated effector memory CD45RA+ cells. Specimen: naive CD8+ T cells sorted from blood. The source of these receptors is a man aged 18-30 years in good health.

This clone was counted a single time. The chain couples TRBV27 to TRBJ2-5, with TRBD2 matching 8 bases. The CDR3 extends over 15 amino acids. V lost 5 bases, J lost 5 bases, and 10 bases stayed unmatched. The germline V gene has CDR1 MNHEY and CDR2 SMNVEV (reference sequence). The CDR3: CASSTGLAAVETQYF. In DNA, the CDR3 is TGTGCCAGCAGTACCGGACTAGCAGCTGTGGAGACCCAGTACTTC.

On this clone: Other DNA sequences from this sample encode an identical CDR3 as well. The J gene is TRBJ1-6, the V gene TRBV7-9; D not resolved. This CDR3 contains 12 residues. The V gene lost 5 bases and the J gene lost 9 bases, with 8 bases spanning the gap. Germline-derived CDR1 and CDR2 are SEHNR and FQNEAQ (reference sequence). The chain's CDR3 is CASSPGSSPLHF. The CDR3 coding sequence is TGTGCCAGCAGCCCTGGAAGTTCACCCCTCCACTTT. Drawing the rest from reference TRBV7-9 and TRBJ1-6, the complete variable domain is DTGVSQNPRHKITKRGQNVTFRCDPISEHNRLYWYRQTLGQGPEFLTYFQNEAQLEKSRLLSDRFSAERPKGSFSTLEIQRTEQGDSAMYLCASSPGSSPLHFGNGTRLTVT.

The CDR3, as DNA: TGCAGCGCCGCACTGGGAGGGCGGACACTTTATGGCTACACCTTC. This gives the protein CSAALGGRTLYGYTF. The rearrangement joins TRBV29-1 to TRBJ1-2; possible D gene TRBD1, 5 bases. Germline V CDR1 and CDR2: SQVTM, ANQGSEA. V dropped 7 bases and J dropped 5 bases, with 23 bases sitting between them. The CDR3 sequence is 15 residues long.

This clone was seen only once. The J gene is TRBJ2-7, the V gene TRBV4-3, with D perhaps TRBD2 (5 bases). This CDR3 has 14 amino acids. V was cut by 4 bases and J by 3 bases, with 13 bases left in between. Germline CDR1 is LGHNA and CDR2 is YSLEER. In DNA, the CDR3 is TGCGCCAGCAGCCCCACTGAGGGTTACTACGAGCAGTACTTC. Protein sequence: CASSPTEGYYEQYF.

The chain is built from TRBV13 and TRBJ1-2, with a possible D match to TRBD1 (6 bases). The CDR3 is made up of 13 amino acids. Germline values: CDR1 PRHDT, CDR2 FYEKMQ (reference sequence). Trimming stripped 4 bases from V and 8 bases from J, with 14 bases between. CDR3 sequence (DNA): TGTGCCAGCAGCTCACAGGGTTTTAACGGCTACACCTTC. This translates into CASSSQGFNGYTF. Using reference TRBV13 and TRBJ1-2 for the parts outside the CDR3, the full variable domain is AAGVIQSPRHLIKEKRETATLKCYPIPRHDTVYWYQQGPGQDPQFLISFYEKMQSDKGSIPDRFSAQQFSDYHSELNMSSLELGDSALYFCASSSQGFNGYTFGSGTRLTVV.

This clone was picked up a small number of times. The CDR3 DNA reads as TGTGCCAGCAGCTCACCTTCCAGGGGGCTATATGGCTACACCTTC. It encodes CASSSPSRGLYGYTF. The chain couples TRBV7-2 to TRBJ1-2, with 8 bases identical to TRBD1. Trimming took 4 bases from V and 5 from J; bases not matched to a gene: 9. In germline, CDR1 is SGHTA, CDR2 FQGNSA. The CDR3 is made up of 15 amino acids.

J is TRBJ2-5 and V is TRBV9; the D is unclear. V gave up 2 bases and J gave up 2 bases, with 13 bases separating them. The CDR3 is 15 residues long. Germline V gene data show CDR1 as SGDLS and CDR2 as YYNGEE. CDR3 DNA: TGTGCCAGCAGCGTTGGCAGACCCCTTCAAGAGACCCAGTACTTC. Its translation is CASSVGRPLQETQYF.

The chain is built from TRBV11-2 and TRBJ2-7; D possibly corresponds to TRBD2 (5 bases). The CDR3 loop spans 14 amino acids. V lost 2 bases and J lost 0, with 8 bases in between. Per germline, CDR1 SGHAT and CDR2 FQNNGV. CDR3 amino acids: CASSLIRDSYEQYF. In DNA form, the CDR3 reads TGTGCCAGCAGCTTAATCCGGGACTCCTACGAGCAGTACTTC.